The rows below give T cell receptor beta chains drawn from one sample of a study of follicular helper T cells after annual influenza vaccination. The assay was immunoSEQ multiplex PCR, and TCRdb's table has in-frame clones only and misses some. The table has 10,000 or so clones, 70% to 85% seen once. The sample was CXCR5- memory CD4+ T cells sorted from blood, taken 6 weeks after influenza vaccination. These receptors were obtained from an adult who received the influenza vaccine. Both conserved end residues are trimmed from each CDR3.

TRBJ2-7	TRBV6-6	ASSYSQRGGYYEQY
TRBJ2-2	TRBV7-9	ASSLSHTGELF
TRBJ2-5	TRBV7-2	ASSRVLQETQY
TRBJ2-2	TRBV19	ASSILAGPGELF
TRBJ1-2	TRBV5-1	ASSQPDRGVFNYGYT
TRBJ1-5	TRBV15	ATSRAGIGQPQH
TRBJ2-3	TRBV7-2	ASSLRQTDTQY
TRBJ2-1	TRBV7-8	ASSFSGGFYREQF
TRBJ2-7	TRBV7-2	ASSLAGQGASEQY
TRBJ1-2	TRBV5-4	ASSFGQSFNGYT
TRBJ2-3	TRBV7-9	ASSPLAYSGTDTQY
TRBJ2-4	TRBV28	ASSLLSIGRMGNIQY
TRBJ1-5	TRBV15	ATSTSGQGYQPQH
TRBJ1-6	TRBV25-1	ASSDVGSPLH
TRBJ1-1	TRBV2	ASRDYILRGTGRTEAF
TRBJ2-7	TRBV7-2	ASRDPRGTYEQY
TRBJ2-3	TRBV7-3	ASSLGAGVGTDTQY
TRBJ2-3	TRBV7-2	ASSLRATTDTQY
TRBJ2-2	TRBV9	ASSVTPDTGELF
TRBJ1-5	TRBV6-5	ASSYSGTGNQPQH
TRBJ2-7	TRBV29-1	SVETSLFTEQY
TRBJ2-5	TRBV4-3	ASSRRGPGQGVQETQY